The clone carrying this T cell receptor beta chain was observed a handful of times. The record originates from a study of technical replicates of blood from a few donors. Method: immunoSEQ multiplex PCR; TCRdb's copy keeps in-frame clones and lacks some. The sample shows under 15,000 clones, approximately 95% of them seen only once. The length of the CDR3 is 15 residues. The V gene lost 7 bases and the J gene lost 7 bases, with 19 bases spanning the gap. Germline CDR1 and CDR2: MNHNS and SASEGT. The sequenced sample consisted of PBMCs. This TCR was sampled from a human donor in good health. The chain joins TRBV6-1 to TRBJ1-4; no reliable D call. The CDR3 DNA sequence: TGTGCCAGCACCCGAAACGGGGTAGACGGTGAAAAACTGTTTTTT. Its translation is CASTRNGVDGEKLFF.